Shown below are 14 T cell receptor beta chains from a single sample sequenced in a study of blood T cells in healthy people across ages. For the second PCR, which ran for roughly 7 to 11 cycles, a sample-barcoded 5' primer and a J-beta primer mix were used. TCRdb reanalysed the 5' RACE reads using MiXCR and keeps one entry per CDR3 protein. The table has some 930,000 distinct CDR3 sequences, about 29% seen once. This same sample was also taken into another study, of T cells of mothers and their children.

The sequencing sample was made of blood. Every receptor here comes from a middle-aged woman in good health.

In its sample, this clonotype was seen a few times. The rearrangement links TRBV7-3 to TRBJ2-7, with TRBD2 identical over 8 bases. Germline V gene data show CDR1 as SGHTA and CDR2 as FQGTGA. The J segment lost 3 bases and the V segment lost 0 bases, leaving 4 bases of the junction unmatched. The CDR3 totals 15 residues. DNA for the CDR3: TGTGCCAGCAGCTTAACTAGCGGGGACCGCTACGAGCAGTACTTC. Its translation is CASSLTSGDRYEQYF. The whole variable domain, filled in from reference TRBV7-3 and TRBJ2-7, reads GAGVSQTPSNKVTEKGKYVELRCDPISGHTALYWYRQSLGQGPEFLIYFQGTGAADDSGLPNDRFFAVRPEGSVSTLKIQRTERGDSAVYLCASSLTSGDRYEQYFGPGTRLTVT.

About this clonotype itself: The junction differs from germline at one of its ends, possibly a read error. The rearrangement uses TRBV7-3 and TRBJ2-1; tentatively, D is TRBD1 (5 bases). The germline V gene encodes CDR1 SGHTA and CDR2 FQGTGA. The CDR3 runs 14 residues. The CDR3 region is CVSSRQSSYNEQFF. The CDR3 region has the DNA TGTGTCAGCAGCCGACAGAGTTCCTACAATGAGCAGTTCTTC.

The genes are TRBV20-1 and TRBJ1-1; unclear D gene. The ends were cut back, 3 bases at V and 0 bases at J, with 8 bases in the middle. Germline CDR1 reads DFQATT; CDR2 reads SNEGSKA (reference sequence). CDR3 length: 13 amino acids. The CDR3 loop reads CSASPRVNTEAFF. CDR3 in DNA: TGCAGTGCTAGCCCACGGGTGAACACTGAAGCTTTCTTT.

This clonotype was picked up a small number of times. This chain uses TRBV5-1 with TRBJ2-5; possibly TRBD2 for D (6 bases). Germline V gene data show CDR1 as SGHRS and CDR2 as YFSETQ. V dropped 1 base and J dropped 7 bases, with 8 bases sitting between them. The CDR3 is made up of 12 amino acids. CDR3 in amino acids: CASSLQGGTQYF. CDR3 DNA sequence: TGCGCCAGCAGCTTGCAGGGAGGGACCCAGTACTTC.

This clonotype was seen a handful of times. The rearrangement joins TRBV10-3 to TRBJ1-6; 7 bases line up with TRBD1. Germline lookup yields CDR1 ENHRY and CDR2 SYGVKD. V was clipped by 3 bases and J by 5 bases; unmatched bases: 4. This CDR3 contains 15 residues. The CDR3 region is CAISEKGTDNSPLHF. CDR3 nucleotide sequence: TGTGCCATCAGTGAAAAGGGGACAGATAATTCACCCCTCCACTTT.

This clonotype occurred many times. The chain carries TRBV2 and TRBJ1-2, with a possible D match to TRBD1 (6 bases). CDR1 SNHLY and CDR2 FYNNEI come from the germline V gene. This CDR3 comprises 15 residues. Trimming left V 6 bases short and J 4 bases short, with 18 bases between. CDR3 sequence reads: CASSRGQTRGYGYTF. CDR3 in DNA: TGTGCCAGCAGCCGGGGACAAACACGAGGCTATGGCTACACCTTC.

This clonotype appeared a single time. V usage is TRBV13 and J usage is TRBJ2-7; possible D gene TRBD1, 7 bases. Germline CDR1 is PRHDT and CDR2 is FYEKMQ (reference sequence). This CDR3 comprises 15 residues. V was clipped by 2 bases and J by 7 bases, with 18 bases between them. The CDR3 protein is CASSLLQGGYNEQYF. CDR3 sequence (DNA): TGTGCCAGCAGCTTATTGCAGGGGGGATACAATGAGCAGTACTTC.

This clonotype was detected a few times. The chain uses TRBV14 and TRBJ2-7; tentative D call: TRBD1 (6 bases). Germline lookup yields CDR1 SGHDN and CDR2 FVKESK. The CDR3 spans 14 residues. The V and J ends lost 1 base and 10 bases respectively, with 17 bases between them. The CDR3 here is CASSQVQGPGGQYF. DNA of the CDR3: TGTGCCAGCAGCCAAGTTCAGGGGCCGGGCGGCCAGTACTTC.

The chain uses TRBV7-2 and TRBJ2-7, with D maybe TRBD1 (6 bases). Germline V gene data show CDR1 as SGHTA and CDR2 as FQGNSA. V dropped 7 bases and J dropped 0 bases, with 16 bases sitting between them. This CDR3 region has 15 residues. The CDR3 reads CASNLTGLSSYEQYF. In nucleotides, the CDR3 is TGTGCCAGCAACTTGACAGGATTGAGCTCCTACGAGCAGTACTTC.

Only one count was recorded for this clonotype. This clone may be a read error of a much larger clone one base away. CDR3 amino acids: CASSERTGTEYGQYF. The CDR3 region has the DNA TGTGCCAGCAGCGAAAGAACCGGGACAGAATACGGGCAGTACTTC. The chain links TRBV9 to TRBJ2-4; 7 bases are a match to TRBD1. Germline V lookup: CDR1 SGDLS, CDR2 YYNGEE. CDR3 length: 15 residues. V shed 3 bases and J 13 bases; nucleotides not matched to a gene: 16.

This clonotype was observed a few times. This rearrangement joins TRBV28 to TRBJ2-1; possibly TRBD1 for D (6 bases). The CDR3 runs to 17 residues. Trimming removed 8 bases from V and 2 bases from J, with 22 bases in between. Per the germline V gene, CDR1 is MDHEN and CDR2 is SYDVKM. CDR3 nucleotide sequence: TGTGCCAGCTACGCCTTTGGGGGCCGAAGACCCTACAATGAGCAGTTCTTC. Protein product: CASYAFGGRRPYNEQFF. Full variable domain (rest looked up from reference TRBV28 and TRBJ2-1): DVKVTQSSRYLVKRTGEKVFLECVQDMDHENMFWYRQDPGLGLRLIYFSYDVKMKEKGDIPEGYSVSREKKERFSLILESASTNQTSMYLCASYAFGGRRPYNEQFFGPGTRLTVL.

The chain links TRBV28 to TRBJ1-4, with D possibly TRBD1 on 5 matching bases. V was trimmed by 3 bases and J by 7 bases, leaving 15 bases between them. The germline gives CDR1 MDHEN, CDR2 SYDVKM. CDR3 length: 15 residues. The CDR3 nucleotides read TGTGCCAGCAGTTTCTTTAATGCGAGGGGTGAAAAACTGTTTTTT. It codes for CASSFFNARGEKLFF.

The chain joins TRBV7-2 to TRBJ1-1, with 10 nucleotides matching TRBD1. Germline-derived CDR1 and CDR2 are SGHTA and FQGNSA. This CDR3 spans 15 amino acids. V dropped 5 bases and J dropped 5; count of bases not matched to a gene: 8. The CDR3 loop reads CASSTGTGEQTEAFF. The CDR3 DNA follows: TGTGCCAGCAGCACCGGGACAGGGGAGCAGACTGAAGCTTTCTTT.

The sample holds a few counts of this clonotype. A much larger clone differs by one base, so this may be a read error. The chain combines TRBV15 with TRBJ2-6; a possible D gene is TRBD1 (5 bases). Germline assignment: CDR1 LNHNV and CDR2 YYDKDF (reference sequence). CDR3 length: 16 residues. The CDR3 DNA reads TGTGCCACCAGCAGAGGCTACGCCTCTGGGGCCAACGTCCGGACTTTC. Its translation is CATSRGYASGANVRTF.